The clone carrying this TCR beta chain occurred many times. No antigen is known for it. This specimen belongs to a study of CD8 T cells in ankylosing spondylitis. Study-level points and caveats: It was reported that disease-linked clones were significantly enriched in matched ankylosing spondylitis synovial fluid. Disease-linked clones proved CD8+ and comparatively uncommon in peripheral blood. Made up of about eight highly homologous variants, a TCR beta motif appeared characteristic of ankylosing spondylitis blood.

The TCR beta libraries were generated through quantitative 5'-RACE incorporating molecular barcodes. MiXCR, applied by TCRdb to the 5' RACE reads, yields one record per CDR3 protein. The table has around 230,000 distinct CDR3 sequences, roughly 8% seen once. The sequenced sample consisted of blood, either unsorted or a sorted T cell fraction (not recorded which). This sequence originates from a female donor with ankylosing spondylitis or in good health (not recorded which).

The DNA for the CDR3 is TGTGCCTGGAGGATTCCGGGACAACAGTACCAAGAGACCCAGTACTTC. Translated, it gives CAWRIPGQQYQETQYF. This chain connects TRBV30 to TRBJ2-5; D is perhaps TRBD1 (6 bases). The CDR3 runs 16 residues. CDR1 and CDR2 from the germline V gene are GTSNPN and SVGIG (reference sequence). Trimming stripped 3 bases from V and 0 bases from J, with 17 bases between. The whole variable domain, filled in from reference TRBV30 and TRBJ2-5, reads SQTIHQWPATLVQPVGSPLSLECTVEGTSNPNLYWYRQAAGRGLQLLFYSVGIGQISSEVPQNLSASRPQDRQFILSSKKLLLSDSGFYLCAWRIPGQQYQETQYFGPGTRLLVL.